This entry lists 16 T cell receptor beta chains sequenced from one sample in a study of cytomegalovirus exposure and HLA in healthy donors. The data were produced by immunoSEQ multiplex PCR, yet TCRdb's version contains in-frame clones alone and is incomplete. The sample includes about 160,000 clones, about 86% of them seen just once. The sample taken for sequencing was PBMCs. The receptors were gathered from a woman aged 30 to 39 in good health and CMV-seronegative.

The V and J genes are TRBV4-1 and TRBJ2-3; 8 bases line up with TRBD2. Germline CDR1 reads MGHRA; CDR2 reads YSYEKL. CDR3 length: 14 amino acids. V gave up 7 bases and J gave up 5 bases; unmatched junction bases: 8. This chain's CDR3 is CASTGGGSEDTQYF. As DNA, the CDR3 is TGCGCCAGCACTGGCGGGGGGTCGGAAGATACGCAGTATTTT.

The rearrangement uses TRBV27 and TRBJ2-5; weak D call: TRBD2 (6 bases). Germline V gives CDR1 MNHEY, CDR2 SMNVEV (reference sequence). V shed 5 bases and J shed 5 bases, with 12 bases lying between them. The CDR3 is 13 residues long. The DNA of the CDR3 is TGTGCCAGCAGTAGGCGGGCGGGGGAGACCCAGTACTTC. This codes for CASSRRAGETQYF.

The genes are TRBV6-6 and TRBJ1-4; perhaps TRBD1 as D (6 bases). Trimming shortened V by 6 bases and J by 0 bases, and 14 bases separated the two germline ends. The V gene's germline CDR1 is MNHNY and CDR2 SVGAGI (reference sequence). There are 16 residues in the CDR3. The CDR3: CASRDHGGPTNEKLFF. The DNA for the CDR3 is TGTGCCAGCAGGGACCACGGGGGCCCAACTAATGAAAAACTGTTTTTT.

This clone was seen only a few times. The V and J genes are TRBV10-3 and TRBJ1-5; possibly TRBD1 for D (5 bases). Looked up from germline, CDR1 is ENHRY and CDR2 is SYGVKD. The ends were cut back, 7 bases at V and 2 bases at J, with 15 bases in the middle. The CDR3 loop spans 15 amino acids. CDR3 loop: CAIMADGAGNQPQHF. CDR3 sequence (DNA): TGTGCCATCATGGCGGATGGGGCGGGCAATCAGCCCCAGCATTTT.

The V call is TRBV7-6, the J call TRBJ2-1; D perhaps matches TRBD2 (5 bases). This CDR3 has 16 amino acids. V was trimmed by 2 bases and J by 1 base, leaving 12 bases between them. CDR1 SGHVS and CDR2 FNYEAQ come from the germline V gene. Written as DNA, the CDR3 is TGTGCCAGCAGCTTAATTTCGACGGGGTCCTACAATGAGCAGTTCTTC. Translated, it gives CASSLISTGSYNEQFF.

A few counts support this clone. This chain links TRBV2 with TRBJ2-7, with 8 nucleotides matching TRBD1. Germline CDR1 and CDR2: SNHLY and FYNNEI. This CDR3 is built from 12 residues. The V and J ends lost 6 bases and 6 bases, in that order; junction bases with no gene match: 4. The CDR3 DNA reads TGTGCCAGCAGGGACAGGGTTCCCGAGCAGTACTTC. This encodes CASRDRVPEQYF.

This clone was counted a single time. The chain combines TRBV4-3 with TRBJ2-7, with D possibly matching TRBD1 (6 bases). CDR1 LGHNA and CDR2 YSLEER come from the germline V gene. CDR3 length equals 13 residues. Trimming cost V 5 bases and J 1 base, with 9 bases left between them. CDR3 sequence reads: CASSTGQSYEQYF. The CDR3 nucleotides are TGCGCCAGCAGCACCGGACAGTCCTACGAGCAGTACTTC.

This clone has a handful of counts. CDR3 region: CAWIRPVDNTEAFF. The CDR3 nucleotides are TGTGCCTGGATCCGGCCAGTTGATAACACTGAAGCTTTCTTT. The rearrangement uses TRBV30 and TRBJ1-1; no definite D call. The CDR3 has 14 amino acids. Deletions cut 4 bases from V and 2 bases from J, with 14 bases between. Germline V CDR1 and CDR2: GTSNPN, SVGIG (reference sequence).

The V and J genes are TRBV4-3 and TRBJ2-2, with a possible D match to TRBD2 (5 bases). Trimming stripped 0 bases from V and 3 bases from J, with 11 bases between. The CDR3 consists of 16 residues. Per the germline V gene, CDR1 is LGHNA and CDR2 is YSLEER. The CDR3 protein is CASSQESGFYTGELFF. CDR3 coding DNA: TGCGCCAGCAGCCAAGAGAGCGGCTTCTACACCGGGGAGCTGTTTTTT.

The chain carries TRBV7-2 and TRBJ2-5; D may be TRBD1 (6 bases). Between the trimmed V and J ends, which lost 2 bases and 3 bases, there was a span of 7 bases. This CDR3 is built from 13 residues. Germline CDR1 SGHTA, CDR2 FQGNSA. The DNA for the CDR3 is TGTGCCAGCAGCTTAAGGACAGAAGAGACCCAGTACTTC. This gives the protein CASSLRTEETQYF.

The CDR3 reads CASSVAVVGAEAFF. Here the CDR3 DNA reads TGTGCCAGCAGCGTAGCTGTGGTGGGGGCTGAAGCTTTCTTT. This rearrangement joins TRBV9 to TRBJ1-1; D possibly corresponds to TRBD1 (5 bases). With 0 bases removed from V and 6 bases from J, the gap between germline ends came to 12 bases. CDR3 size: 14 residues. Germline V lookup: CDR1 SGDLS, CDR2 YYNGEE. Drawing the rest from reference TRBV9 and TRBJ1-1, the complete variable domain is DSGVTQTPKHLITATGQRVTLRCSPRSGDLSVYWYQQSLDQGLQFLIQYYNGEERAKGNILERFSAQQFPDLHSELNLSSLELGDSALYFCASSVAVVGAEAFFGQGTRLTVV.

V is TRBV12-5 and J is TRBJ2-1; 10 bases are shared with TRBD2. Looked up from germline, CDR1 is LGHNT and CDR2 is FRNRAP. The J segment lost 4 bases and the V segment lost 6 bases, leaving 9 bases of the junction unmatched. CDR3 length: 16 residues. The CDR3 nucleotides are TGTGCTAGTGGCGCAGCGGGGGGGACTAATTACAATGAGCAGTTCTTC. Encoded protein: CASGAAGGTNYNEQFF.

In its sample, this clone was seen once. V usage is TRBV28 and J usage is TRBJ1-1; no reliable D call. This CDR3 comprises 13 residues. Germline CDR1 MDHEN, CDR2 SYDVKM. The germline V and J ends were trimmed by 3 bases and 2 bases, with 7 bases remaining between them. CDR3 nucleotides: TGTGCCAGCAGTTTCTGGGCAAACACTGAAGCTTTCTTT. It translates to CASSFWANTEAFF.

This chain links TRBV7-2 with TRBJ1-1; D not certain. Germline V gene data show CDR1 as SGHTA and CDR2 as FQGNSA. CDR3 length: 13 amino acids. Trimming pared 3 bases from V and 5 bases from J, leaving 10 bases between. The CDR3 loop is CASSFGVRTEAFF. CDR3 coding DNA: TGTGCCAGCAGCTTTGGGGTTAGGACTGAAGCTTTCTTT.

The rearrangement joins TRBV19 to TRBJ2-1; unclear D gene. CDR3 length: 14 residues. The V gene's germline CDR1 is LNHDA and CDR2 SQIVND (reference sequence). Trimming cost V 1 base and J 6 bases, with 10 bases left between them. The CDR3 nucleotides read TGTGCCAGTAGTATAGGTAACTTGGGCAATGAGCAGTTCTTC. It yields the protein CASSIGNLGNEQFF. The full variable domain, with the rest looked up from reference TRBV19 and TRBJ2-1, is DGGITQSPKYLFRKEGQNVTLSCEQNLNHDAMYWYRQDPGQGLRLIYYSQIVNDFQKGDIAEGYSVSREKKESFPLTVTSAQKNPTAFYLCASSIGNLGNEQFFGPGTRLTVL.

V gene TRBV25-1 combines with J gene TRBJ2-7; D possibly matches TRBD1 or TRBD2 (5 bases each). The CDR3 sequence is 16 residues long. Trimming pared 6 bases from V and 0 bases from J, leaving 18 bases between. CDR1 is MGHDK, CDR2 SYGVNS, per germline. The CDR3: CASSSGGDRSSYEQYF. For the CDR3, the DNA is TGTGCCAGCAGCAGCGGTGGGGACCGTAGCTCCTACGAGCAGTACTTC.